One T cell receptor beta chain is described in this entry. Its target is not known. These data belong to a study of cytomegalovirus exposure and HLA in healthy donors. Overall study results and limits: Most likely, a cluster of highly shared sequence variants arose as a sequencing artifact. In a later analysis, across HLA loci, associated TCR counts were highest for DRB1, lowest for HLA-C.

PCR used 60 Vbeta primers and 13 Jbeta primers. Profiled with immunoSEQ multiplex PCR; TCRdb holds only in-frame clones, not every one. This sample lists roughly 220,000 clones; its ten largest clones have 1.1%. Germline-derived CDR1 and CDR2 are LNHDA and SQIVND (reference sequence). The CDR3 contains 17 residues. Trimming pared 0 bases from V and 4 bases from J, leaving 17 bases between. This sequence joins TRBV19 and TRBJ2-3; D is possibly TRBD2 (6 bases). Sequencing was performed on PBMCs. The sequence derives from a girl aged 2 to 9 in good health and CMV-seropositive. CDR3 loop: CASSIDWGRGRADTQYF. The CDR3 DNA reads as TGTGCCAGTAGTATAGATTGGGGTCGGGGGAGAGCAGATACGCAGTATTTT.